The count of the clone carrying this T cell receptor beta chain is one. Antigen: not known. The investigators sampled blood at baseline, at cycle 4 day 1, and at cycle 7 day 1. The sample originates from a study of OX40 agonist ivuxolimab in advanced cancers. Study-level background: Ivuxolimab, an agonist antibody against OX40 (CD134), was given to patients. Study-wide findings and caveats: On average, a greater number of expanded clones characterised CD8+ T cells relative to CD4+. Low levels of normalized T-cell clonal expansion also appeared in some nonresponders.

The assay was immunoSEQ multiplex PCR, and TCRdb's table has in-frame clones only and misses some. The sample gives approximately 66,000 clones, 70% to 90% of which show up once; just over 0.55% is in the top ten. The germline V and J ends were trimmed by 1 base and 0 bases, with 10 bases remaining between them. CDR3 size: 16 residues. Germline V gene data show CDR1 as KGHSH and CDR2 as LQKENI. The TCR sequence derives from an adult with an advanced solid tumor such as melanoma, head and neck, liver or kidney cancer. The sequencing here drew on CD4+ or CD8+ T cells sorted from blood, taken in a trial of the OX40 agonist ivuxolimab. This rearrangement joins TRBV18 to TRBJ1-3; possible D gene TRBD1, 5 bases. The CDR3 DNA sequence: TGTGCCAGCTCACCACAGGACACCGGCTCTGGAAACACCATATATTTT. Encoded protein: CASSPQDTGSGNTIYF.